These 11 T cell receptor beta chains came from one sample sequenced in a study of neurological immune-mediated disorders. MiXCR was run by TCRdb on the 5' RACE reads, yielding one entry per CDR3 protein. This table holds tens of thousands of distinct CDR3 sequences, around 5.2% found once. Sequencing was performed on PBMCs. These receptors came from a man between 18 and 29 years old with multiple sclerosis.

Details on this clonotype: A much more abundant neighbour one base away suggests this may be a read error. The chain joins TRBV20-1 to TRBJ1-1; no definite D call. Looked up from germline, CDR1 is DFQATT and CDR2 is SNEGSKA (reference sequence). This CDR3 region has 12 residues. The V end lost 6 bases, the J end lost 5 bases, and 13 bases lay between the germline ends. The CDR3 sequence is CSATDGRTEAFF. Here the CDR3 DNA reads TGCAGTGCCACAGACGGGAGAACTGAAGCTTTCTTT.

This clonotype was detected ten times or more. The CDR3 spells CASSTGWGGGQPQHF. DNA for the CDR3: TGTGCCAGCAGCACGGGATGGGGGGGGGGCCAGCCCCAGCATTTT. The chain uses TRBV5-6 and TRBJ1-5, with D perhaps matching TRBD1 (6 bases). The CDR3 runs to 15 residues. Trimming took off 4 bases at V and 7 bases at J, with 18 bases between the two ends. Germline values: CDR1 SGHDT, CDR2 YYEEEE.

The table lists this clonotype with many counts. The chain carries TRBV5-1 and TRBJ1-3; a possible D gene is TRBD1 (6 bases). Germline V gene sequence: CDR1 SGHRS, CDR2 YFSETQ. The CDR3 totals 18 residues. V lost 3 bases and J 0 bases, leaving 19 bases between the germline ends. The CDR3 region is CASSYHSTGEHSGNTIYF. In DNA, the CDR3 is TGCGCCAGCAGCTACCACTCGACAGGCGAACACTCTGGAAACACCATATATTTT.

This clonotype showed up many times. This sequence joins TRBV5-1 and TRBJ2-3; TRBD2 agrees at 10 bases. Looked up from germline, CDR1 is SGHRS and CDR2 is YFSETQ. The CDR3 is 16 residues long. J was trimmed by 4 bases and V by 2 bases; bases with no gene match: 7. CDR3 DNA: TGCGCCAGCAGCTTACAGGGGCTAGCGGGGGCAGATACGCAGTATTTT. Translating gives CASSLQGLAGADTQYF. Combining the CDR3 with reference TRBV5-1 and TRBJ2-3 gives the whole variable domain KAGVTQTPRYLIKTRGQQVTLSCSPISGHRSVSWYQQTPGQGLQFLFEYFSETQRNKGNFPGRFSGRQFSNSRSEMNVSTLELGDSALYLCASSLQGLAGADTQYFGPGTRLTVL.

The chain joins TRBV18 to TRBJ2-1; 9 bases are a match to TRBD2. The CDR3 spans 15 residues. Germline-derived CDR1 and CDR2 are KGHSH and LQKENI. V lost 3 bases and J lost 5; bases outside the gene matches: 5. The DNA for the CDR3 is TGTGCCAGCTCACCCCTAGCGGGAACGAACAATGAGCAGTTCTTC. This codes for CASSPLAGTNNEQFF.

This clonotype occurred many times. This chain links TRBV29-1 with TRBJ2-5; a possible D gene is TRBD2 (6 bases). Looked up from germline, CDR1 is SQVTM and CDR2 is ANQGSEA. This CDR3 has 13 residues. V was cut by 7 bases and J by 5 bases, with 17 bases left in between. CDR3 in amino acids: CSGRAGLAETQYF. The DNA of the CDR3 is TGCAGCGGAAGAGCGGGCTTGGCGGAGACCCAGTACTTC.

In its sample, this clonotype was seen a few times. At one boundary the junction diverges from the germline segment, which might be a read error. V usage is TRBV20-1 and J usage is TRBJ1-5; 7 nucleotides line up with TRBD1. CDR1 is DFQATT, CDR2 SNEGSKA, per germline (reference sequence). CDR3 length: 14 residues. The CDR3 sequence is CSAGYRGPDQPQNF. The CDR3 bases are TGCAGTGCTGGATACAGGGGACCGGATCAGCCCCAGAATTTT.

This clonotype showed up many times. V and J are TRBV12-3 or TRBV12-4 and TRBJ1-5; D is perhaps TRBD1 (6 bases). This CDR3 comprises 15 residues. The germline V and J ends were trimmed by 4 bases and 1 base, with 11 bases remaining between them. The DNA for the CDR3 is TGTGCCAGCAGTTACGGACAGCTAAGCAATCAGCCCCAGCATTTT. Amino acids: CASSYGQLSNQPQHF.

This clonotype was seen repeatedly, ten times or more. CDR3 DNA sequence: TGCGCCAGCAGCGCTAATCGGAACACTGAAGCTTTCTTT. Protein sequence: CASSANRNTEAFF. The genes are TRBV5-1 and TRBJ1-1; D is undetermined. Trimming removed 4 bases at V and 1 base at J, with 8 bases between. This CDR3 has 13 amino acids. Looked up from germline, CDR1 is SGHRS and CDR2 is YFSETQ.

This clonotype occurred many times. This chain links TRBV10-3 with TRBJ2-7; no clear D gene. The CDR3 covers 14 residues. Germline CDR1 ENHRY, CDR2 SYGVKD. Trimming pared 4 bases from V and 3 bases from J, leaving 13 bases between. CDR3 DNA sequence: TGTGCCATCAGTGGTGGTCAAGCCAGCTACGAGCAGTACTTC. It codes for CAISGGQASYEQYF.

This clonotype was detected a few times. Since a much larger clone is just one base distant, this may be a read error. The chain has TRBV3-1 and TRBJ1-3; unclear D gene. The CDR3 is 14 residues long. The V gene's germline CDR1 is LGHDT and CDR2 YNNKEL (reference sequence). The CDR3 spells CASSRQSFGKTIYF. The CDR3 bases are TGTGCCAGCAGCCGTCAGAGCTTTGGAAAAACCATATATTTT.